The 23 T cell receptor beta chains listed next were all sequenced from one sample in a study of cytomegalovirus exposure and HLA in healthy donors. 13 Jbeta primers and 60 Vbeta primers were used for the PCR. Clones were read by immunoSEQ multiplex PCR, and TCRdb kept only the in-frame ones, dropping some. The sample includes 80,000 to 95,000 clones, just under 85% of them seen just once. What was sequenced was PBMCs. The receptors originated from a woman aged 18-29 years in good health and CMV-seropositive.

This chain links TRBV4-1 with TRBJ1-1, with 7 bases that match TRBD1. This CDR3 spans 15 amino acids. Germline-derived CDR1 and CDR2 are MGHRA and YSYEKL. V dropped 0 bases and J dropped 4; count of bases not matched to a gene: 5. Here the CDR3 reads CASSQETGRSTEAFF. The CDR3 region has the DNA TGCGCCAGCAGCCAAGAGACAGGGCGTAGCACTGAAGCTTTCTTT.

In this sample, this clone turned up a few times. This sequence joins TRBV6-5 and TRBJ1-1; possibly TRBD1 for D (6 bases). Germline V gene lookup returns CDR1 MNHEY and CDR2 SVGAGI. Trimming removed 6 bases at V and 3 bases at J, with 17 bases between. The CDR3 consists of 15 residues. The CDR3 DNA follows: TGTGCCAGCAGCAGACTACAGGGCCTGGACACTGAAGCTTTCTTT. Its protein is CASSRLQGLDTEAFF.

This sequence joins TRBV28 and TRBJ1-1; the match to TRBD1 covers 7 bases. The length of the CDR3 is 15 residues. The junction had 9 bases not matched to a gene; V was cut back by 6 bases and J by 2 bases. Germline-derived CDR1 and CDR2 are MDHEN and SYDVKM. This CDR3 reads CASSSLDRVNTEAFF. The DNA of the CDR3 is TGTGCCAGCAGCAGTTTAGACAGGGTTAACACTGAAGCTTTCTTT.

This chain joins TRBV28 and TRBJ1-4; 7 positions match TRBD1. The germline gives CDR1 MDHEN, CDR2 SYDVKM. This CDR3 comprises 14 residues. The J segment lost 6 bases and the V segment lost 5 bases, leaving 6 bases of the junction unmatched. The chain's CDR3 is CASSPGTAYEKLFF. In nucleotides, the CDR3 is TGTGCCAGCAGTCCCGGGACAGCTTATGAAAAACTGTTTTTT.

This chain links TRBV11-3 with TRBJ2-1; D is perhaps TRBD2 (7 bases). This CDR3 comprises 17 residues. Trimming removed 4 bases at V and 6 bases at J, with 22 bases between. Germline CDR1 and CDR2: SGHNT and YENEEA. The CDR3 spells CASSSGKGYREGNEQFF. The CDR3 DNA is TGTGCCAGCAGCTCCGGGAAGGGTTACAGGGAGGGCAATGAGCAGTTCTTC.

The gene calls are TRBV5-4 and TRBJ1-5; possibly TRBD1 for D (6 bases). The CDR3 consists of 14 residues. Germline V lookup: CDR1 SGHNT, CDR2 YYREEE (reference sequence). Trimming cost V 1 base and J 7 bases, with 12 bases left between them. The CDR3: CASSLYRVKQPQHF. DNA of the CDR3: TGTGCCAGCAGCTTGTACAGGGTAAAGCAGCCCCAGCATTTT.

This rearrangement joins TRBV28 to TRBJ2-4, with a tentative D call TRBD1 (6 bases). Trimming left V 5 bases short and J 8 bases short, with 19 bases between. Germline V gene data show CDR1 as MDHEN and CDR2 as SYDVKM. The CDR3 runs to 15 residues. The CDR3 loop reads CASSPRGSYEYIQYF. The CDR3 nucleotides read TGTGCCAGCAGTCCGAGGGGGAGTTACGAATACATTCAGTACTTC.

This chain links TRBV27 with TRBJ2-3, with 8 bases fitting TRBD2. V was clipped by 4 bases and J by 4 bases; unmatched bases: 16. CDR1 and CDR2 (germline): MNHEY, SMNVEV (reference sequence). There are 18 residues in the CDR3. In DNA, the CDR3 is TGTGCCAGCAGTTCCTACCTACCAGCGGGGGCGCCGGCAGATACGCAGTATTTT. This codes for CASSSYLPAGAPADTQYF.

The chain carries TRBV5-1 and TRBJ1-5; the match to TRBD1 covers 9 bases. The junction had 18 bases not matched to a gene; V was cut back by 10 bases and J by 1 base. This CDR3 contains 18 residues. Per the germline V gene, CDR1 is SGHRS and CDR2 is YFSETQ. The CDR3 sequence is CAGGGQGGTLGSNQPQHF. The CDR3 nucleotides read TGCGCCGGGGGGGGACAGGGCGGTACTCTCGGGAGCAATCAGCCCCAGCATTTT.

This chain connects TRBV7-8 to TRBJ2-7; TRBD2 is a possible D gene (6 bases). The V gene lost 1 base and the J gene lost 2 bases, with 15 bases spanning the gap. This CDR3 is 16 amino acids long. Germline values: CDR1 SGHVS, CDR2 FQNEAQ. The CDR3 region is CASSLVAGKGPYEQYF. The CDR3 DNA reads TGTGCCAGCAGCTTAGTTGCGGGAAAAGGGCCCTACGAGCAGTACTTC.

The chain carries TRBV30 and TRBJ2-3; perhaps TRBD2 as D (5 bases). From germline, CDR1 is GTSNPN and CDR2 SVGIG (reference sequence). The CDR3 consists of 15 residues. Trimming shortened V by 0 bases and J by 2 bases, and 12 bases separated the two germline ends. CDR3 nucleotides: TGTGCCTGGAGTGTTGTTCCAGCGGTCACAGATACGCAGTATTTT. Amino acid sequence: CAWSVVPAVTDTQYF.

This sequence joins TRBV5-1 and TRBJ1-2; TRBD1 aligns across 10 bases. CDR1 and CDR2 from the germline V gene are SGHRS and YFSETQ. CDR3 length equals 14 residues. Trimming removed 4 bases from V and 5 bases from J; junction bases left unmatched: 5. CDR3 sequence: CASSVGTGEYGYTF. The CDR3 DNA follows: TGCGCCAGCAGCGTCGGGACAGGGGAATATGGCTACACCTTC.

In DNA form, the CDR3 reads TGCGCCAGGGACAGTCTTTCACCCCTCCACTTT. As protein: CARDSLSPLHF. This sequence joins TRBV10-1 and TRBJ1-6; D might be TRBD1 (6 bases). Germline-derived CDR1 and CDR2 are WNHNN and SYGVQD (reference sequence). V gave up 9 bases and J gave up 9 bases, with 9 bases separating them. CDR3 size: 11 residues.

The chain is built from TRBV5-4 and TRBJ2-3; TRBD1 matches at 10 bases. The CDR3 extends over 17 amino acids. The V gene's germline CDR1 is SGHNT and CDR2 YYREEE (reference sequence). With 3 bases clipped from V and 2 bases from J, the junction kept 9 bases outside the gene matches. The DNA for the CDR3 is TGTGCCAGCAGCTCCCGGGACAGGGGTTTGAACACAGATACGCAGTATTTT. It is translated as CASSSRDRGLNTDTQYF.

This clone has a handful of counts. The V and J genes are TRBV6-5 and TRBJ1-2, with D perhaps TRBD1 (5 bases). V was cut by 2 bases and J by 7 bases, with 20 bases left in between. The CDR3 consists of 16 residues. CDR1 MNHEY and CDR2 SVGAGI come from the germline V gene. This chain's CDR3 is CASSYIPQGTVSGYTF. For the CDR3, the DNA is TGTGCCAGCAGTTACATCCCGCAGGGTACGGTCTCTGGCTACACCTTC.

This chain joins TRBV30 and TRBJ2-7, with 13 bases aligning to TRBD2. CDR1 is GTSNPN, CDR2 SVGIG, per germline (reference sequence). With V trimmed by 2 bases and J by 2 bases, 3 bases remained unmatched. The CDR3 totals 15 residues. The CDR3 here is CAWSTTSGRAYEQYF. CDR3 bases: TGTGCCTGGAGTACAACTAGCGGGAGGGCCTACGAGCAGTACTTC.

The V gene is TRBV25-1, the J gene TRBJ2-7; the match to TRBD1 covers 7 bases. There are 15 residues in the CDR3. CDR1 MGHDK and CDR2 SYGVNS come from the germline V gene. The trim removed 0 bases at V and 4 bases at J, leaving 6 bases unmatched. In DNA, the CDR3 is TGTGCCAGCAGTGAATATGGGGACAGTCATTACGAGCAGTACTTC. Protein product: CASSEYGDSHYEQYF.

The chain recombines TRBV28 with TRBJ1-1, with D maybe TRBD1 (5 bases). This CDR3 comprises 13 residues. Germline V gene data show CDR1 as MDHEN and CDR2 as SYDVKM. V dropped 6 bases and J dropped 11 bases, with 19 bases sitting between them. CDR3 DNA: TGTGCCAGCAGGCAACCAGGGAATCCGGAGGCTTTCTTT. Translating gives CASRQPGNPEAFF.

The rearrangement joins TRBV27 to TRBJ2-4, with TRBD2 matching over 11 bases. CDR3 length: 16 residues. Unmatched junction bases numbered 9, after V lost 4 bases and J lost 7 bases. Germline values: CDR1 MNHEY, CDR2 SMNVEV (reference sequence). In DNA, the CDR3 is TGTGCCAGCAGTTCACCCCAACTAGCGGGAGCGAACATTCAGTACTTC. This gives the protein CASSSPQLAGANIQYF.

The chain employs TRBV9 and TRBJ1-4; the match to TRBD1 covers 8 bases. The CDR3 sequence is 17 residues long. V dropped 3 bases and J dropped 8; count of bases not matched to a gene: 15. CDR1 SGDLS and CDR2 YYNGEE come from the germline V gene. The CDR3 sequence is CASSEGDGQGSSEKLFF. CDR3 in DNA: TGTGCCAGCAGCGAGGGGGATGGACAGGGAAGTTCCGAAAAACTGTTTTTT. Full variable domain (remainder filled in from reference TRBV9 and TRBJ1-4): DSGVTQTPKHLITATGQRVTLRCSPRSGDLSVYWYQQSLDQGLQFLIQYYNGEERAKGNILERFSAQQFPDLHSELNLSSLELGDSALYFCASSEGDGQGSSEKLFFGSGTQLSVL.

CDR3 coding DNA: TGTGCCAGCGAGGGAACCTCTGGGGCCAACGTCCTGACTTTC. Translation: CASEGTSGANVLTF. The chain couples TRBV6-1 to TRBJ2-6; perhaps TRBD2 as D (5 bases). This CDR3 contains 14 residues. Deletions cut 8 bases from V and 0 bases from J, with 8 bases between. Germline CDR1 MNHNS, CDR2 SASEGT.

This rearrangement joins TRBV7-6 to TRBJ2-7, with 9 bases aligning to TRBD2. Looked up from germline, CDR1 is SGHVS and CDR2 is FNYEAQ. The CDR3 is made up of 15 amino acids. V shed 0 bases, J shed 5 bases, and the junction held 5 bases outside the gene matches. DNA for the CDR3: TGTGCCAGCAGCTTAGCAGCGGGGGGCTTCCACGAGCAGTACTTC. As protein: CASSLAAGGFHEQYF.

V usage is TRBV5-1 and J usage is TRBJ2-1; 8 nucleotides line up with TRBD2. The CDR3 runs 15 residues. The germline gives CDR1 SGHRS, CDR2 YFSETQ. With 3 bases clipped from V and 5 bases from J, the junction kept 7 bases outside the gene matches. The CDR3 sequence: CASSSLAGLDNEQFF. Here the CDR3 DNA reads TGCGCCAGCAGCTCTTTAGCGGGGTTAGACAATGAGCAGTTCTTC. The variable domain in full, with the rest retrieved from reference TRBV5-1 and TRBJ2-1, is KAGVTQTPRYLIKTRGQQVTLSCSPISGHRSVSWYQQTPGQGLQFLFEYFSETQRNKGNFPGRFSGRQFSNSRSEMNVSTLELGDSALYLCASSSLAGLDNEQFFGPGTRLTVL.